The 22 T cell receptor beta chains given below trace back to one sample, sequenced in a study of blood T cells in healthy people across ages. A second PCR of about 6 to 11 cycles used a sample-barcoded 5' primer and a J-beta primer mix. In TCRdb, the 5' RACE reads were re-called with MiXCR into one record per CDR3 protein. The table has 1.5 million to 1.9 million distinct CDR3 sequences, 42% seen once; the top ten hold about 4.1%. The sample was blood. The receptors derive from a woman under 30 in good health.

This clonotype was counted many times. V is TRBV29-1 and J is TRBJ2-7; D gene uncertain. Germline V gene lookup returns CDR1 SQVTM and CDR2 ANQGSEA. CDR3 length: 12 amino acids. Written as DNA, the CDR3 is TGCAGTGTGAGTGGAAGGACCTACGAGCAGTACTTC. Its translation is CSVSGRTYEQYF.

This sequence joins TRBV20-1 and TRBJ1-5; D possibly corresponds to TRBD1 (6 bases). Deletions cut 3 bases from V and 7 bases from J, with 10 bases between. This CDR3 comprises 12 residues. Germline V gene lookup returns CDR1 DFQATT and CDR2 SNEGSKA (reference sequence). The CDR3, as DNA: TGCAGTGCTAGGAAGGGGGAACAGCCCCAGCATTTT. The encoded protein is CSARKGEQPQHF.

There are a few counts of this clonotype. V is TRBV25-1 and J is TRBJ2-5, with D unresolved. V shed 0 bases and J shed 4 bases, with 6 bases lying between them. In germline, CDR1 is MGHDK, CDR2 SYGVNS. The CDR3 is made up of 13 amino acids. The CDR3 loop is CASSEYRRETQYF. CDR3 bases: TGTGCCAGCAGTGAATATAGACGAGAGACCCAGTACTTC.

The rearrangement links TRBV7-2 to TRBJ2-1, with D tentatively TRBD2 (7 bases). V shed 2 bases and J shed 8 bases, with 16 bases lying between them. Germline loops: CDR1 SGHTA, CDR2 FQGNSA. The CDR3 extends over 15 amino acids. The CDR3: CASSLMGGPYDEQFF. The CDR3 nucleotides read TGTGCCAGCAGCTTAATGGGGGGGCCGTACGATGAGCAGTTCTTC.

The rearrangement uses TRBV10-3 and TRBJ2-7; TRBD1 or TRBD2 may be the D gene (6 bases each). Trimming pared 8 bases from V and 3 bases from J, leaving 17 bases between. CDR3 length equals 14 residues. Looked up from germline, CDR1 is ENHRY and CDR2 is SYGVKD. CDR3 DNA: TGTGCCATCTCCCTCGGGGGCGTAGACTACGAGCAGTACTTC. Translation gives CAISLGGVDYEQYF.

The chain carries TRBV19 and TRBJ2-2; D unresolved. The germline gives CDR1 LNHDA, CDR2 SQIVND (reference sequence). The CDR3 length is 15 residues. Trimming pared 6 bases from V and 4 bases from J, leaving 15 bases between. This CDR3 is CASSRPTRTTGELFF. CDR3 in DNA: TGTGCCAGTAGCCGACCGACACGAACCACCGGGGAGCTGTTTTTT.

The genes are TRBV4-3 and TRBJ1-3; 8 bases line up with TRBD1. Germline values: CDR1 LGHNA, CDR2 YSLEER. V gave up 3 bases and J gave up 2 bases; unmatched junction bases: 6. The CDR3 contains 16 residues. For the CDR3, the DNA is TGCGCCAGCAGCCACCTAGGACAGGGTACTGGAAACACCATATATTTT. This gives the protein CASSHLGQGTGNTIYF.

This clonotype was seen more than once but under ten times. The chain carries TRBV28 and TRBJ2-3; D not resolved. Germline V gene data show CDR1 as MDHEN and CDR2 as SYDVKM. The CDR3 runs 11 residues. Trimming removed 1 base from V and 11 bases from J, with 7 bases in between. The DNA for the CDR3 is TGTGCCAGCAGTTTATTATGGGAGCAGTATTTT. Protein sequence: CASSLLWEQYF.

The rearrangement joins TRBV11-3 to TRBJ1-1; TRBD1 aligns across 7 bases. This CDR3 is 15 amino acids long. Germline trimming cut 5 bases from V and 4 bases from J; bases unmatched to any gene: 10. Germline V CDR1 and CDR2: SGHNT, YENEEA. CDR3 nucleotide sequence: TGTGCCAGCAGCCAAGCTGGGGGACAGAGCACTGAAGCTTTCTTT. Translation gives CASSQAGGQSTEAFF.

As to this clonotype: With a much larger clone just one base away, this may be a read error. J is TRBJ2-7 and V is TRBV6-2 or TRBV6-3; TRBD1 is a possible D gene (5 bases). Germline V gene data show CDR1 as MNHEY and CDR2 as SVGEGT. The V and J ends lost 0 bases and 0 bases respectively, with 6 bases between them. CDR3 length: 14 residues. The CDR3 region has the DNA TGTGCCAGCAGTTACTCGGACAACTCCTACGAGCAGTACTTC. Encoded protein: CASSYSDNSYEQYF.

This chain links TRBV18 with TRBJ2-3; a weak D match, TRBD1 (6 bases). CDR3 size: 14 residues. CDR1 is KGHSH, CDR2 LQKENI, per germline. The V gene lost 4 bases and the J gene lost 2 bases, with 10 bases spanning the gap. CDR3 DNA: TGTGCCAGCTCACATCCAGGGGTCACAGATACGCAGTATTTT. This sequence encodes CASSHPGVTDTQYF.

The DNA for the CDR3 is TGCGCCAGCAGCCAAGATAGCTTCGGCTCCTACAATGAGCAGTTCTTC. It yields the protein CASSQDSFGSYNEQFF. V usage is TRBV4-3 and J usage is TRBJ2-1, with D hard to call. The CDR3 is 16 amino acids. The germline CDR1 and CDR2 sequences are LGHNA and YSLEER. V dropped 0 bases and J dropped 0 bases, with 9 bases sitting between them.

The CDR3 DNA is TGCAGTGCTAGAGGCTCGAGCTTCTACAATGAGCAGTTCTTC. Its translation: CSARGSSFYNEQFF. The chain joins TRBV20-1 to TRBJ2-1; D ambiguous. V was trimmed by 1 base and J by 3 bases, leaving 10 bases between them. The CDR3 spans 14 residues. Germline V gene data show CDR1 as DFQATT and CDR2 as SNEGSKA (reference sequence).

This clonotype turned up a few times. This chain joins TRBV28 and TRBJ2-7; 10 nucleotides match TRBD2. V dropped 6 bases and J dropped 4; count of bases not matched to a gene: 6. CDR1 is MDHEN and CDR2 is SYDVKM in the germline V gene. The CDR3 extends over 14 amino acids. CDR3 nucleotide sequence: TGTGCCAGCAGAACCCAGCGGGAGGGGTACGAGCAGTACTTC. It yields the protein CASRTQREGYEQYF. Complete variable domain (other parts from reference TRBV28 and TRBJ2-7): DVKVTQSSRYLVKRTGEKVFLECVQDMDHENMFWYRQDPGLGLRLIYFSYDVKMKEKGDIPEGYSVSREKKERFSLILESASTNQTSMYLCASRTQREGYEQYFGPGTRLTVT.

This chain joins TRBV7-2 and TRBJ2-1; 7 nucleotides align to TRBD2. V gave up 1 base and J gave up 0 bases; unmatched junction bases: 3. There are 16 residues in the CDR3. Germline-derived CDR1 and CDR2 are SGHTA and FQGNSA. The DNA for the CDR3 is TGTGCCAGCAGCTTAGTAGCGGGTAACTCCTACAATGAGCAGTTCTTC. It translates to CASSLVAGNSYNEQFF.

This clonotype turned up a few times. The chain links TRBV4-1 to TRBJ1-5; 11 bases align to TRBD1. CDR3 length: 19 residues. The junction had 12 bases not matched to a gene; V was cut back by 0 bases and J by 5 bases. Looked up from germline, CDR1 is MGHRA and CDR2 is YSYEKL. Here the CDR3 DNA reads TGCGCCAGCAGCCAAGAGGCCGGGACAGGGGGAAGACGGCATCAGCCCCAGCATTTT. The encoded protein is CASSQEAGTGGRRHQPQHF.

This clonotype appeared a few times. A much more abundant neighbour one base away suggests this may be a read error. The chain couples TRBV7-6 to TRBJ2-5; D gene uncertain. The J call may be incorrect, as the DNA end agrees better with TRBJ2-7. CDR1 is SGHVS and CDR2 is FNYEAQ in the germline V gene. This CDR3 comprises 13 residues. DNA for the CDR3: TGTGCCAGCAGCGTAGAATCTCCCCACGAGCAGTACTTC. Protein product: CASSVESPHEQYF.

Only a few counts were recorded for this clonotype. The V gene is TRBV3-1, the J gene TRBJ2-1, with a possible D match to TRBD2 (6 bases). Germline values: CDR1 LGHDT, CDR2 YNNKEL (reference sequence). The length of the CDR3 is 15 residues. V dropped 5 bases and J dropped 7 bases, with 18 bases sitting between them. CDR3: CASSKAETRTNEQFF. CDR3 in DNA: TGTGCCAGCAGCAAAGCAGAGACTAGGACGAATGAGCAGTTCTTC.

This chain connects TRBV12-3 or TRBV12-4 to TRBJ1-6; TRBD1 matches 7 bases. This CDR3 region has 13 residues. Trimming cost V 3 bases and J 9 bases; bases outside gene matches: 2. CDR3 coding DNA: TGTGCCAGCAGTTTGACAGGGAGTTCACCCCTCCACTTT. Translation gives CASSLTGSSPLHF.

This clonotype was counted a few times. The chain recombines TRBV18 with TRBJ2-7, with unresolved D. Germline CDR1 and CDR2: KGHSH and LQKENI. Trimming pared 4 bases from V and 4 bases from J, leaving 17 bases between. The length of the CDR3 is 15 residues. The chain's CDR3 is CASSQGLHLRYEQYF. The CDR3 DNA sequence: TGTGCCAGCTCACAAGGGTTGCACCTCCGGTACGAGCAGTACTTC.

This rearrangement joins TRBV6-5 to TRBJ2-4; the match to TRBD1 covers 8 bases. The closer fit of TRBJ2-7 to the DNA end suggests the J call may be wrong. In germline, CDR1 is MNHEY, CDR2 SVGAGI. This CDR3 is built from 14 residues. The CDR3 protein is CASSYRRGQNEQYF. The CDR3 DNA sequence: TGTGCCAGCAGTTACCGCAGGGGGCAAAACGAGCAGTACTTC.

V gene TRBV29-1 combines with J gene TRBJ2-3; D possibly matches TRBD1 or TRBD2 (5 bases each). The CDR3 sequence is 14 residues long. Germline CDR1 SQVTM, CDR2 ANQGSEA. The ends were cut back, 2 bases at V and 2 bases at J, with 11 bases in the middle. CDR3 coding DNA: TGCAGCGTTGAACACGAGGGGTACACAGATACGCAGTATTTT. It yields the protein CSVEHEGYTDTQYF.